This TCR beta chain emerged from a study of CD4+ T cells in melanoma. Turning to this clone: Its antigen is as yet unknown.

TCRdb keeps only in-frame clones here, not all; method: immunoSEQ multiplex PCR. This sample yields around 100,000 clones, of which about 90% are seen a single time; roughly 3.1% belongs to the top ten. The length of the CDR3 is 13 residues. Germline CDR1 and CDR2: SGHNT and YYREEE (reference sequence). Trimming took 4 bases from V and 3 from J, leaving 8 bases between them. Findings and limits, study-wide: A reported correlation linked neoantigen-specific CD4+ T cells to CD8+, macrophage and B cell function. In melanoma, neoantigen-specific CD4+ T cells reportedly differed in differentiation state.

The sequence was collected from a human donor with melanoma. J is TRBJ1-5 and V is TRBV5-4; D ambiguous. The sample was peripheral blood. CDR3 protein: CASSQDTNQPQHF. CDR3 sequence (DNA): TGTGCCAGCAGCCAAGATACCAATCAGCCCCAGCATTTT.